The T cell receptor beta chain under discussion was sequenced for a study of a mutant IDH1 vaccine in newly diagnosed glioma. About the study: First vaccine doses came 4-6 weeks after radiotherapy alone, or with temozolomide cycles.

Data came from immunoSEQ multiplex PCR; TCRdb stores just in-frame clones and leaves some out. There are 35,000 to 50,000 clones in the sample; 84% occur only once, and about 2.2% lies in the top ten. A note on this clone: The antigen remains undetermined.

Time point of the sample: week 11, during vaccination. Vaccine doses each comprised 300 ug of mutant IDH1 20-mer peptide, with topical imiquimod. The V segment lost 4 bases and the J segment 5 bases; nucleotides outside the gene matches: 5. The CDR3 has 14 amino acids. From germline, CDR1 is SEHNR and CDR2 FQNEAQ (reference sequence). The genes are TRBV7-9 and TRBJ1-1; TRBD1 matches 9 bases. The starting material was PBMCs, obtained from a glioma patient whose treatment included an IDH1 peptide vaccine. The sequence derives from a man in his forties or fifties with glioma. The CDR3 DNA is TGTGCCAGCAGCTCCCCCGACAGGGGGACTGAAGCTTTCTTT. Translating gives CASSSPDRGTEAFF.